The T cell receptor (beta chain) under discussion was sequenced for a study of cytomegalovirus exposure and HLA in healthy donors. Study conclusions and caveats: With later analysis, a missense DCLRE1C variant became linked to TCR beta V- and J-gene trimming. Specific recognition of CMV antigens was confirmed in vitro for a few chains (all CMV-associated).

Note on this clone: Its antigen is unknown.

With 5 bases clipped from V and 7 bases from J, the junction kept 10 bases outside the gene matches. Germline assignment: CDR1 SEHNR and CDR2 FQNEAQ (reference sequence). CDR3 length: 16 residues. Primers for the PCR totalled 60 Vbeta and 13 Jbeta. The data were produced by immunoSEQ multiplex PCR, yet TCRdb's version contains in-frame clones alone and is incomplete. This table holds 150,000 to 170,000 clones, 80% found once. This chain joins TRBV7-9 and TRBJ1-4; 10 bases map to TRBD1. Sequencing was performed on PBMCs. This clonotype was sampled from a woman between 35 and 50 years old in good health and CMV-seropositive. The CDR3 spells CASSTFVTGGGEKLFF. Here the CDR3 DNA reads TGTGCCAGCAGCACGTTCGTGACAGGGGGCGGTGAAAAACTGTTTTTT. The variable domain in full, with the rest retrieved from reference TRBV7-9 and TRBJ1-4, is DTGVSQNPRHKITKRGQNVTFRCDPISEHNRLYWYRQTLGQGPEFLTYFQNEAQLEKSRLLSDRFSAERPKGSFSTLEIQRTEQGDSAMYLCASSTFVTGGGEKLFFGSGTQLSVL.